A single sample gave rise to the 23 T cell receptor beta chains below, sequenced in a study of blood T cells in healthy people across ages. Using a J-beta primer mix together with a sample-barcoded 5' primer, a second PCR was run for roughly 6 to 12 cycles. TCRdb passed the 5' RACE reads through MiXCR, listing each CDR3 protein once. The sample contains some 760,000 distinct CDR3 sequences, more than 20% of which appear only once. These data were likewise used in another study, on T cells of mothers and their children.

The sequenced material came from blood. These receptors all stem from a boy aged 5-17 years in good health.

This clonotype was picked up a small number of times. The chain carries TRBV9 and TRBJ1-6; 8 nucleotides line up with TRBD1. CDR1 is SGDLS, CDR2 YYNGEE, per germline. The ends lost 0 bases at V and 1 base at J; junction bases unmatched: 18. The CDR3 runs to 22 residues. CDR3 in DNA: TGTGCCAGCAGCGTAGGAGAAGGACAGGGAGTAAGATTAGAGTCCTATAATTCACCCCTCCACTTT. Protein: CASSVGEGQGVRLESYNSPLHF. Combining the CDR3 with reference TRBV9 and TRBJ1-6 gives the whole variable domain DSGVTQTPKHLITATGQRVTLRCSPRSGDLSVYWYQQSLDQGLQFLIQYYNGEERAKGNILERFSAQQFPDLHSELNLSSLELGDSALYFCASSVGEGQGVRLESYNSPLHFGNGTRLTVT.

This clonotype was detected a few times. The chain has TRBV19 and TRBJ2-7; TRBD1 is a possible D gene (6 bases). Germline V CDR1 and CDR2: LNHDA, SQIVND (reference sequence). V was shortened by 5 bases and J by 6 bases, with 14 bases between the two germline ends. The CDR3 length is 13 residues. The CDR3 region is CASSLNLQGEQYF. CDR3 nucleotide sequence: TGTGCCAGTAGTTTAAATCTACAGGGCGAGCAGTACTTC.

The gene calls are TRBV29-1 and TRBJ2-3, with a weak D call TRBD2 (6 bases). CDR3 length: 13 amino acids. V was pared by 3 bases and J by 1 base, with 8 bases between. The germline V gene encodes CDR1 SQVTM and CDR2 ANQGSEA. CDR3 bases: TGCAGCGTTGAGGAGCGGGGCACAGATACGCAGTATTTT. Translation: CSVEERGTDTQYF.

Turning to this clonotype: An end of the junction does not agree with germline; a read error may underlie this. This chain joins TRBV4-3 and TRBJ2-3; D is unclear. CDR1 LGHNA and CDR2 YSLEER come from the germline V gene. The CDR3 contains 15 residues. The CDR3 spells CAGSQYKGMGDTQYF. CDR3 sequence (DNA): TGCGCCGGCAGCCAATACAAGGGTATGGGAGATACGCAGTATTTT.

This clonotype was counted a few times. J is TRBJ2-1 and V is TRBV19; 8 bases line up with TRBD1. The tail of the sequence fits TRBJ2-7 better, so the J call may be wrong. CDR3 size: 13 residues. CDR1 LNHDA and CDR2 SQIVND come from the germline V gene (reference sequence). CDR3 region: CASRRTGTHEQYF. CDR3 bases: TGTGCCAGTAGACGGACAGGGACCCACGAGCAGTACTTC.

V is TRBV6-5 and J is TRBJ1-5; 7 bases are a match to TRBD1. The length of the CDR3 is 18 residues. Trimming took 4 bases from V and 7 from J; bases not matched to a gene: 19. Germline CDR1 is MNHEY and CDR2 is SVGAGI. The DNA for the CDR3 is TGTGCCAGCAGTTCGGGCCCCCCCACATCAGGGGGACAGCAGCCCCAGCATTTT. This gives the protein CASSSGPPTSGGQQPQHF.

The genes are TRBV6-5 and TRBJ2-3; 9 nucleotides agree with TRBD2. The ends lost 7 bases at V and 4 bases at J; junction bases unmatched: 6. Germline V gene lookup returns CDR1 MNHEY and CDR2 SVGAGI. The CDR3 length is 14 residues. The CDR3 is CASTRGRAPDTQYF. CDR3 sequence (DNA): TGTGCCAGCACTCGCGGGAGGGCCCCAGATACGCAGTATTTT.

Only a few counts were recorded for this clonotype. The gene calls are TRBV10-3 and TRBJ2-3; D may be TRBD1 (5 bases). The V end was cut by 4 bases, the J end by 4 bases, with 15 bases between. This CDR3 comprises 15 residues. Germline CDR1 reads ENHRY; CDR2 reads SYGVKD. The CDR3 sequence: CAISGGGGQADTQYF. The CDR3 nucleotides read TGTGCCATCAGTGGGGGCGGCGGCCAAGCAGATACGCAGTATTTT.

This chain uses TRBV7-9 with TRBJ2-3; 9 bases align to TRBD2. The CDR3 covers 17 residues. The V gene's germline CDR1 is SEHNR and CDR2 FQNEAQ (reference sequence). J lost 2 bases, V lost 5 bases, and 11 bases had no gene match. The CDR3 DNA follows: TGTGCCAGCAGCCCCACGACTAGCGGCTTGTTCACAGATACGCAGTATTTT. Translated, it gives CASSPTTSGLFTDTQYF.

The chain employs TRBV10-3 and TRBJ2-2, with D hard to call. The CDR3 has 14 amino acids. Germline V gene sequence: CDR1 ENHRY, CDR2 SYGVKD. Trimming pared 2 bases from V and 5 bases from J, leaving 9 bases between. CDR3 in DNA: TGTGCCATCAGTGAGGAGGTTTGGACCGGGGAGCTGTTTTTT. It encodes CAISEEVWTGELFF.

For the CDR3, the DNA is TGTGCCAGCAGCTTAGTGGGACAGGGCGAGGAGCTGTTTTTT. It specifies CASSLVGQGEELFF. The V and J genes are TRBV11-3 and TRBJ2-2; 9 nucleotides line up with TRBD1. The V segment lost 1 base and the J segment 10 bases; nucleotides outside the gene matches: 4. This CDR3 has 14 residues. From germline, CDR1 is SGHNT and CDR2 YENEEA.

A single count supports this clonotype. The V and J genes are TRBV12-3 or TRBV12-4 and TRBJ2-5, with D uncertain. Between the trimmed V and J ends, which lost 3 bases and 5 bases, there was a span of 16 bases. The CDR3 covers 15 residues. CDR3 in amino acids: CASSFSLLPAETQYF. The CDR3 DNA sequence: TGTGCCAGCAGTTTCAGTCTTTTACCCGCGGAGACCCAGTACTTC.

The V call is TRBV6-2 or TRBV6-3, the J call TRBJ2-7; 8 bases agree with TRBD2. The CDR3 length is 12 residues. V shed 8 bases and J 0 bases; nucleotides not matched to a gene: 0. Per germline, CDR1 MNHEY and CDR2 SVGEGT. In DNA, the CDR3 is TGTGCCAGCGGACTAGCCTCCTACGAGCAGTACTTC. As protein: CASGLASYEQYF.

This rearrangement joins TRBV29-1 to TRBJ1-2, with 8 bases that match TRBD1. The germline V gene encodes CDR1 SQVTM and CDR2 ANQGSEA. Trimming took 4 bases from V and 7 from J; bases not matched to a gene: 14. CDR3 length: 15 residues. The CDR3 sequence: CSVAPTGGILSGYTF. CDR3 nucleotides: TGCAGCGTTGCTCCCACAGGGGGGATTCTTAGTGGCTACACCTTC.

This rearrangement joins TRBV29-1 to TRBJ2-1; D gene uncertain. The germline V gene encodes CDR1 SQVTM and CDR2 ANQGSEA. The V end lost 6 bases, the J end lost 3 bases, and 9 bases lay between the germline ends. The CDR3 sequence is 12 residues long. Written as DNA, the CDR3 is TGCAGCGTCACCGGAGTCTACAATGAGCAGTTCTTC. Translation: CSVTGVYNEQFF.

The rearrangement joins TRBV19 to TRBJ2-5; no firm D call. The CDR3 has 12 residues. Germline CDR1 is LNHDA and CDR2 is SQIVND (reference sequence). V lost 2 bases and J 0 bases, leaving 1 base between the germline ends. CDR3 DNA sequence: TGTGCCAGTAGTATACACCAAGAGACCCAGTACTTC. Residues: CASSIHQETQYF.

V is TRBV29-1 and J is TRBJ2-3; no definite D call. Deletions cut 5 bases from V and 2 bases from J, with 5 bases between. This CDR3 is 11 amino acids long. Germline CDR1 SQVTM, CDR2 ANQGSEA. Here the CDR3 DNA reads TGCAGCGTTTCTTTCACAGATACGCAGTATTTT. Protein product: CSVSFTDTQYF.

This clonotype was counted only a few times. The chain is built from TRBV5-1 and TRBJ1-4; D gene uncertain. Germline loops: CDR1 SGHRS, CDR2 YFSETQ. The CDR3 has 13 amino acids. Deletions cut 5 bases from V and 3 bases from J, with 8 bases between. The CDR3 bases are TGCGCCAGCAGTTGGAGTCCTAATGAAAAACTGTTTTTT. Its protein product is CASSWSPNEKLFF. Together with reference TRBV5-1 and TRBJ1-4, the CDR3 gives the full variable domain: KAGVTQTPRYLIKTRGQQVTLSCSPISGHRSVSWYQQTPGQGLQFLFEYFSETQRNKGNFPGRFSGRQFSNSRSEMNVSTLELGDSALYLCASSWSPNEKLFFGSGTQLSVL.

This clonotype has only a few counts. The chain couples TRBV27 to TRBJ2-2; D unresolved. The germline V gene encodes CDR1 MNHEY and CDR2 SMNVEV (reference sequence). Trimming took 6 bases from V and 7 from J, leaving 6 bases between them. This CDR3 is built from 11 residues. CDR3 nucleotides: TGTGCCAGCAGCGAACTCGGGGAGCTGTTTTTT. It encodes CASSELGELFF.

This clonotype was counted a few times. The J gene is TRBJ1-2, the V gene TRBV15; TRBD1 is a possible D gene (5 bases). There are 18 residues in the CDR3. V lost 0 bases to trimming and J lost 2 bases, with 19 bases between them. The germline V gene has CDR1 LNHNV and CDR2 YYDKDF (reference sequence). The CDR3 loop is CATSRDLGLQRGNYGYTF. In DNA form, the CDR3 reads TGTGCCACCAGCAGAGATCTAGGGCTACAAAGGGGCAACTATGGCTACACCTTC.

This sequence joins TRBV29-1 and TRBJ2-7; no firm D call. Per germline, CDR1 SQVTM and CDR2 ANQGSEA. This CDR3 spans 13 amino acids. The ends were cut back, 1 base at V and 2 bases at J, with 9 bases in the middle. The DNA for the CDR3 is TGCAGCGTTGAAGGAACGGTTCCCTACGAGCAGTACTTC. Amino acid sequence: CSVEGTVPYEQYF.

V usage is TRBV7-3 and J usage is TRBJ2-1; 8 bases are a match to TRBD2. The J call may be in error: the DNA end matches TRBJ2-7 better. The CDR3 is 13 amino acids. The germline CDR1 and CDR2 sequences are SGHTA and FQGTGA. The CDR3 is CASSSSGSTEQYF. CDR3 DNA sequence: TGTGCCAGCAGCTCGAGCGGGAGCACCGAGCAGTACTTC.

The chain uses TRBV11-2 and TRBJ2-5; perhaps TRBD2 as D (6 bases). Gene TRBJ2-1 matches the end of the DNA better, so the J call may be wrong. This CDR3 region has 15 residues. Germline-derived CDR1 and CDR2 are SGHAT and FQNNGV. The CDR3 nucleotides read TGTGCCAGCAGCACTCGACTAGAAATCTACAATGAGCAGTTCTTC. This codes for CASSTRLEIYNEQFF.